Listed below are T cell receptor beta chains from one sample, sequenced in a study of cytotoxic CD8 clonotypes in ibrutinib-treated CLL. The method was immunoSEQ multiplex PCR; TCRdb's version includes in-frame clones alone and lacks a portion of them. The sample lists approximately 200,000 clones; around 72% were seen once. Sequenced material: PBMCs, taken after 24 months of ibrutinib treatment. The receptors were gathered from a human donor with chronic lymphocytic leukemia. Each CDR3 is given with its conserved first and last residue. A D gene is named only where the DNA matches it firmly. Expanded clones get a size class; other rows say once, few or many, or leave the size out.

j_call: TRBJ2-5
clone_size: -
d_call: -
v_call: TRBV27
cdr3_nt: TGTGCCAGCAGCACCTCGAGGGTAGTCCAAGAGACCCAGTACTTC
cdr3_aa: CASSTSRVVQETQYF

j_call: TRBJ2-1
clone_size: -
d_call: TRBD2
v_call: TRBV10-3
cdr3_nt: TGTGCCACAGCCGGGACTAGCGGAAACAATGAGCAGTTCTTC
cdr3_aa: CATAGTSGNNEQFF

j_call: TRBJ2-7
clone_size: -
d_call: -
v_call: TRBV6-5
cdr3_nt: TGTGCCAGCAGTTACGGTGGAACGTTCGAGCAGTACTTC
cdr3_aa: CASSYGGTFEQYF

j_call: TRBJ2-1
clone_size: -
d_call: -
v_call: TRBV27
cdr3_nt: TGTGCCAGCAGTCTGCCCGGGCTCTACAATGAGCAGTTCTTC
cdr3_aa: CASSLPGLYNEQFF

j_call: TRBJ2-5
clone_size: -
d_call: -
v_call: TRBV7-3
cdr3_nt: TGTGCCAGCAGCTTACCTGAAAACGTGGCAAAAGAGACCCAGTACTTC
cdr3_aa: CASSLPENVAKETQYF

j_call: TRBJ2-2
clone_size: -
d_call: -
v_call: TRBV19
cdr3_nt: TGTGCCAGTAGTACCTACCGACTAGGGAGCACCGGGGAGCTGTTTTTT
cdr3_aa: CASSTYRLGSTGELFF

j_call: TRBJ1-2
clone_size: few
d_call: TRBD1
v_call: TRBV14
cdr3_nt: TGTGCCAGCAGCCAAGGGACAGGGGGCAGAAGCTATGGCTACACCTTC
cdr3_aa: CASSQGTGGRSYGYTF

j_call: TRBJ1-5
clone_size: -
d_call: -
v_call: TRBV30
cdr3_nt: TGTGCCTGGACAATCGGGGGGACACCAAATCAGCCCCAGCATTTT
cdr3_aa: CAWTIGGTPNQPQHF

j_call: TRBJ2-2
clone_size: once
d_call: -
v_call: TRBV5-4
cdr3_nt: TGTGCCAGCAGCTTTTTCGCGGGGCGAAGGACAGTCGGGGAGCTGTTTTTT
cdr3_aa: CASSFFAGRRTVGELFF

j_call: TRBJ2-1
clone_size: -
d_call: TRBD2
v_call: TRBV7-7
cdr3_nt: TGTGCTAGCAGCTTATCAGCGGGAGAAGGGCTTGAGCAGTTCTTC
cdr3_aa: CASSLSAGEGLEQFF

j_call: TRBJ1-5
clone_size: -
d_call: -
v_call: TRBV7-9
cdr3_nt: TGTGCCAGCAGCTTATTTGCGGGCCTGGGCAATCAGCCCCAGCATTTT
cdr3_aa: CASSLFAGLGNQPQHF

j_call: TRBJ1-2
clone_size: -
d_call: -
v_call: TRBV9
cdr3_nt: TGTGCCAGCAGCGTAGTTGGGGACACCACCTTC
cdr3_aa: CASSVVGDTTF

j_call: TRBJ2-1
clone_size: -
d_call: -
v_call: TRBV7-2
cdr3_nt: TGTGCCAGCAGCGCCCAGGGGGGCACCTACAATGAGCAGTTCTTC
cdr3_aa: CASSAQGGTYNEQFF

j_call: TRBJ2-7
clone_size: -
d_call: -
v_call: TRBV27
cdr3_nt: TGTGCCAGCAGTCTGCCGCGCAGCGACGAGCAGTACTTC
cdr3_aa: CASSLPRSDEQYF

j_call: TRBJ2-1
clone_size: -
d_call: -
v_call: TRBV2
cdr3_nt: TGTGCCAGCAGTGAACCAGAGCGGTCATATGAGCAGTTCTTC
cdr3_aa: CASSEPERSYEQFF

j_call: TRBJ2-1
clone_size: -
d_call: TRBD1
v_call: TRBV5-5
cdr3_nt: TGTGCCAGCAGCAATACCGGGACAGGGTGGTACAATGAGCAGTTCTTC
cdr3_aa: CASSNTGTGWYNEQFF

j_call: TRBJ1-5
clone_size: few
d_call: -
v_call: TRBV5-6
cdr3_nt: TGTGCCAGCAGCAATGGGGGGGTGAGGCAGCCCCAGCATTTT
cdr3_aa: CASSNGGVRQPQHF